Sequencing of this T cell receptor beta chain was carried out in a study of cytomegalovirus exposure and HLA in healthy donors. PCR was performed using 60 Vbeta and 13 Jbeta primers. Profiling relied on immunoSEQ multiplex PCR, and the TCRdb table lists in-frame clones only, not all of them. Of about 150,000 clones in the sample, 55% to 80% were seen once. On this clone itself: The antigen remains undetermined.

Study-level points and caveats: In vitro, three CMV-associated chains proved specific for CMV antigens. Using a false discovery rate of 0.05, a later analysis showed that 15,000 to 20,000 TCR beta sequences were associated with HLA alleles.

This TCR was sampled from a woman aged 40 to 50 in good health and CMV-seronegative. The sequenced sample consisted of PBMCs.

The CDR3 region has the DNA TGTGCCAGCAGCCAACGCGAGCTTGGGGTAGGACAGTTCTATAATTCACCCCTCCACTTT. It encodes CASSQRELGVGQFYNSPLHF. The genes are TRBV4-2 and TRBJ1-6, with D possibly matching TRBD1 (6 bases). Germline-derived CDR1 and CDR2 are LGHNA and YNFKEQ. The CDR3 sequence is 20 residues long. The ends were cut back, 2 bases at V and 3 bases at J, with 23 bases in the middle.